These 17 T cell receptor beta chains share one sample of origin, sequenced in a study of T cells in narcolepsy. This table comes from immunoSEQ multiplex PCR, and its TCRdb copy is limited to in-frame clones, with some not included. The data show fewer than 40,000 clones, roughly 80% seen once. The sequencing sample was made of CD45RA- memory CD4+ T cells from PBMCs. The receptors shown here come from a human donor with narcolepsy.

The J gene is TRBJ2-5, the V gene TRBV11-3; TRBD1 is a possible D gene (7 bases). The assigned J gene may be wrong: the sequence end matches TRBJ2-7 better. CDR1 and CDR2 from the germline V gene are SGHNT and YENEEA. This CDR3 region has 13 residues. The CDR3, as DNA: TGTGCCAGCAGCGGGGGGACAGCCTACGAGCAGTACTTC. This encodes CASSGGTAYEQYF.

About this clone itself: Other DNA sequences from this sample encode an identical CDR3 as well. V gene TRBV7-2 combines with J gene TRBJ1-5; D may be TRBD1 (6 bases). Germline CDR1 and CDR2: SGHTA and FQGNSA. V lost 1 base, J lost 2 bases, and 15 bases lay in between. CDR3 size: 17 residues. Here the CDR3 reads CASSLVPGGLGNQPQHF. The DNA of the CDR3 is TGTGCCAGCAGCTTAGTGCCGGGGGGCTTGGGCAATCAGCCCCAGCATTTT.

The chain links TRBV5-1 to TRBJ2-5; the match to TRBD1 covers 9 bases. Germline CDR1 and CDR2: SGHRS and YFSETQ. V lost 0 bases to trimming and J lost 4 bases; unmatched junction nucleotides: 1. The CDR3 is 14 residues long. The CDR3 DNA follows: TGCGCCAGCAGCTTGGGACAGGGGGGAGAGACCCAGTACTTC. Residues: CASSLGQGGETQYF.

The chain employs TRBV5-1 and TRBJ2-7, with D possibly being TRBD2 (5 bases). V shed 4 bases and J shed 5 bases, with 13 bases lying between them. Germline CDR1 SGHRS, CDR2 YFSETQ. CDR3 length: 13 residues. Here the CDR3 reads CASSPGSTDEQYF. Written as DNA, the CDR3 is TGCGCCAGCAGCCCGGGGTCTACCGACGAGCAGTACTTC.

The CDR3 DNA is TGTGCCAGCAGCTTGGACCCGGGGACTGGAAACACCATATATTTT. Translating it yields CASSLDPGTGNTIYF. The rearrangement uses TRBV11-3 and TRBJ1-3; unclear D gene. The germline CDR1 and CDR2 sequences are SGHNT and YENEEA. The CDR3 length is 15 residues. Trimming removed 3 bases from V and 2 bases from J, with 11 bases in between. The full variable domain, rest sourced from reference TRBV11-3 and TRBJ1-3, is EAGVVQSPRYKIIEKKQPVAFWCNPISGHNTLYWYLQNLGQGPELLIRYENEEAVDDSQLPKDRFSAERLKGVDSTLKIQPAELGDSAVYLCASSLDPGTGNTIYFGEGSWLTVV.

The genes are TRBV25-1 and TRBJ2-7; D is possibly TRBD1 or TRBD2 (6 bases each). Trimming pared 5 bases from V and 5 bases from J, leaving 22 bases between. This CDR3 is built from 16 residues. Germline CDR1 and CDR2: MGHDK and SYGVNS. The CDR3 bases are TGTGCCAGCAGTCCCCCCTATGGCAGGGGAGGAAACGAGCAGTACTTC. Protein: CASSPPYGRGGNEQYF.

The count of this clone is one. The chain joins TRBV10-1 to TRBJ1-4; 8 bases line up with TRBD1. The V gene's germline CDR1 is WNHNN and CDR2 SYGVQD (reference sequence). J was trimmed by 8 bases and V by 5 bases; bases with no gene match: 7. CDR3 length: 14 amino acids. CDR3 loop: CASSSGGTGEKLFF. CDR3 coding DNA: TGCGCCAGCAGTTCAGGGGGCACTGGAGAAAAACTGTTTTTT.

This clone turned up a few times. The V and J genes are TRBV7-2 and TRBJ1-6; 10 nucleotides match TRBD1. The length of the CDR3 is 16 residues. Per the germline V gene, CDR1 is SGHTA and CDR2 is FQGNSA. The ends lost 3 bases at V and 10 bases at J; junction bases unmatched: 9. The CDR3 nucleotides are TGTGCCAGCAGCTTGACAGGGGGCGCATCAGCATCACCCCTCCACTTT. Translated: CASSLTGGASASPLHF.

This chain connects TRBV5-1 to TRBJ1-4; D may be TRBD1 (5 bases). With 1 base removed from V and 1 base from J, the gap between germline ends came to 5 bases. This CDR3 has 14 residues. Germline assignment: CDR1 SGHRS and CDR2 YFSETQ. CDR3 DNA sequence: TGCGCCAGCAGCTTGAGGGGAACTAATGAAAAACTGTTTTTT. Its protein is CASSLRGTNEKLFF. Based on the CDR3 plus reference TRBV5-1 and TRBJ1-4, the full variable domain is KAGVTQTPRYLIKTRGQQVTLSCSPISGHRSVSWYQQTPGQGLQFLFEYFSETQRNKGNFPGRFSGRQFSNSRSEMNVSTLELGDSALYLCASSLRGTNEKLFFGSGTQLSVL.

A remark on this clone: Germline and junction disagree at one end, which may indicate a read error. The chain combines TRBV19 with TRBJ1-4, with no clear D. Germline V CDR1 and CDR2: LNHDA, SQIVND (reference sequence). The CDR3 is 18 amino acids. CDR3 in amino acids: CASSIPQGVGRASKNLFF. As DNA, the CDR3 is TGTGCCAGTAGTATACCTCAAGGAGTAGGGCGGGCGTCGAAAAATCTGTTTTTT. Variable domain in full (rest from reference TRBV19 and TRBJ1-4): DGGITQSPKYLFRKEGQNVTLSCEQNLNHDAMYWYRQDPGQGLRLIYYSQIVNDFQKGDIAEGYSVSREKKESFPLTVTSAQKNPTAFYLCASSIPQGVGRASKNLFFGSGTQLSVL.

There are a few counts of this clone. The chain has TRBV7-9 and TRBJ1-1; D gene uncertain. Trimming took 1 base from V and 7 from J, leaving 10 bases between them. The V gene's germline CDR1 is SEHNR and CDR2 FQNEAQ (reference sequence). The CDR3 covers 13 residues. The CDR3 loop is CASSLVEWGEAFF. CDR3 nucleotides: TGTGCCAGCAGCTTAGTGGAGTGGGGTGAAGCTTTCTTT.

This clone appeared a few times. The chain recombines TRBV7-6 with TRBJ2-7, with 10 nucleotides matching TRBD1. Germline V gene sequence: CDR1 SGHVS, CDR2 FNYEAQ. The CDR3 runs to 14 residues. The J segment lost 5 bases and the V segment lost 5 bases, leaving 6 bases of the junction unmatched. Written as DNA, the CDR3 is TGTGCCAGCAGCCTCTCCGGGACAGGGGACGAGCAGTACTTC. Translating gives CASSLSGTGDEQYF.

The rearrangement joins TRBV6-6 to TRBJ2-5, with D perhaps being TRBD1 or TRBD2 (5 bases each). Trimming took 2 bases from V and 7 from J, leaving 5 bases between them. The CDR3 consists of 11 residues. Germline values: CDR1 MNHNY, CDR2 SVGAGI (reference sequence). As DNA, the CDR3 is TGTGCCAGCAGTTACGGGGGGACCCAGTACTTC. Translation gives CASSYGGTQYF.

This clone has a single count. The rearrangement links TRBV27 to TRBJ2-7; possibly TRBD1 for D (6 bases). Trimming took off 4 bases at V and 1 base at J, with 14 bases between the two ends. The CDR3 spans 15 residues. Germline V gives CDR1 MNHEY, CDR2 SMNVEV (reference sequence). In nucleotides, the CDR3 is TGTGCCAGCAGTTCTCGGACAGCAAGTTCCTACGAGCAGTACTTC. Translating it yields CASSSRTASSYEQYF.

This chain joins TRBV6-4 and TRBJ1-1; no definite D call. V was shortened by 2 bases and J by 4 bases, with 17 bases between the two germline ends. Germline values: CDR1 MRHNA, CDR2 SNTAGT. This CDR3 contains 16 residues. The DNA of the CDR3 is TGTGCCAGCAGTGACGACCCGTGGAGTAAAGGCACTGAAGCTTTCTTT. Translation: CASSDDPWSKGTEAFF.

The genes are TRBV30 and TRBJ2-6; 8 nucleotides agree with TRBD1. There are 16 residues in the CDR3. Unmatched junction bases numbered 6, after V lost 5 bases and J lost 0 bases. Germline CDR1 and CDR2: GTSNPN and SVGIG (reference sequence). In DNA form, the CDR3 reads TGTGCCTGGGCGGACAGGGCCTTCTCTGGGGCCAACGTCCTGACTTTC. It yields the protein CAWADRAFSGANVLTF.

This chain connects TRBV2 to TRBJ2-1; the match to TRBD2 covers 14 bases. Germline V gives CDR1 SNHLY, CDR2 FYNNEI. With 8 bases clipped from V and 10 bases from J, the junction kept 13 bases outside the gene matches. The CDR3 runs to 16 residues. The DNA of the CDR3 is TGTGCCAGCGACTTCGGGACTAGCGGGAGTACTAGGGAGCAGTTCTTC. Its protein product is CASDFGTSGSTREQFF.